One T cell receptor (beta chain) is described in this entry. Germline V gene data show CDR1 as SGHVS and CDR2 as FQNEAQ. V was cut by 5 bases and J by 3 bases, with 11 bases left in between. This CDR3 contains 14 residues. The data were obtained in a study of blood T cell repertoires in COVID-19. Under the authors' procedure: Amplifying reference gene primers gave estimates of nucleated cell counts. Profiling relied on immunoSEQ multiplex PCR, and the TCRdb table lists in-frame clones only, not all of them. V, J and clone size were drawn from that table, and D and trimming were deduced from the DNA. The table includes more than 200,000 clones, approximately 90% detected once.

The specimen sequenced was peripheral blood. This chain uses TRBV7-8 with TRBJ2-1; the D gene is possibly TRBD2 (5 bases). The TCR originated in a man aged 50 to 60 with acute or convalescent COVID-19. In DNA, the CDR3 is TGTGCCAGCAGCCCCGCGGGCTTCTACAATGAGCAGTTCTTC. Protein sequence: CASSPAGFYNEQFF.